The present T cell receptor (beta chain) was sequenced within a study of cytomegalovirus exposure and HLA in healthy donors. The study, taken as a whole, reports: Per published reports, the classifier diagnosed cytomegalovirus status with high specificity and sensitivity. As confirmed in vitro, a few CMV-associated chains were specific for CMV antigens. The study flagged roughly 150 TCR beta chains as cytomegalovirus-associated. The TCR clusters that emerged in the first cohort tended, a later analysis found, to co-occur in the roughly 110 validation repertoires.

For this clone: As yet, its antigen is unknown.

V lost 2 bases and J 3 bases, leaving 13 bases between the germline ends. This CDR3 comprises 15 residues. The germline V gene has CDR1 MNHNS and CDR2 SASEGT. Using immunoSEQ multiplex PCR, the repertoire was profiled, and TCRdb retains in-frame clones only, with some absent. The sample includes roughly 310,000 clones, 88% of them seen just once. The sequencing sample was made of PBMCs. This clonotype was obtained from a man aged 30 to 45 in good health and CMV-seronegative. The chain couples TRBV6-1 to TRBJ1-1; the D gene is possibly TRBD1 (6 bases). DNA for the CDR3: TGTGCCAGCAGTGAATTCCAGGGGCGGTACACTGAAGCTTTCTTT. Amino acid sequence: CASSEFQGRYTEAFF.